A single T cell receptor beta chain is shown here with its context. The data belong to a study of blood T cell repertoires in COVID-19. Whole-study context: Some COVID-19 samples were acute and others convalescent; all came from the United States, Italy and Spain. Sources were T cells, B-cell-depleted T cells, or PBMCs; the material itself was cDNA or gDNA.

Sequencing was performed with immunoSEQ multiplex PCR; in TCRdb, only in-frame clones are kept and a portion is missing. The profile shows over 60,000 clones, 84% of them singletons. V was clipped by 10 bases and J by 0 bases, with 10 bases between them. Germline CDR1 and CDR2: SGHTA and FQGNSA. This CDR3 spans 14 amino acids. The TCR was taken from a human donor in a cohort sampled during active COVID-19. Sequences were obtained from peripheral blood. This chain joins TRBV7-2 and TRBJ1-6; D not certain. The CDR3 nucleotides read TGTGCCACCCAAGAGAGCTCCTATAATTCACCCCTCCACTTT. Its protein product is CATQESSYNSPLHF.